The rows below give T cell receptor beta chains drawn from one sample of a study of blood T cell repertoires in COVID-19. Clones were read by immunoSEQ multiplex PCR, and TCRdb kept only the in-frame ones, dropping some. The table shows under 150,000 clones, with about 86% occurring only once. What was sequenced was PBMCs or T cells enriched from blood (not recorded which). Source of these receptors: a woman between 45 and 65 years old who had recovered from COVID-19. Each CDR3 is given with its conserved first and last residue. Clone size is given for some rows only: seen once, a few or many times, or a class if the clone is expanded.

>TRBJ1-1|.|TRBV4-2
CASSPFVRGQNTEAFF
>TRBJ2-1|.|TRBV13
CASSLYRDRMDEQFF
>TRBJ2-5|.|TRBV2
CASGPGGETQYF
>TRBJ1-3|.|TRBV19
CASTLDPFGNTIYF
>TRBJ2-1|.|TRBV3-1/TRBV3-2
CASSLTSGGVNEQFF
>TRBJ2-5|.|TRBV7-8
CASSLAVPGSETQYF
>TRBJ1-1|.|TRBV19
CATLTGSTQTEAFF
>TRBJ1-2|.|TRBV7-8
CASSGRTVSNYGYTF
>TRBJ2-7|.|TRBV7-2
CASSPYPYEQYF
>TRBJ2-3|.|TRBV12-5
CASGLTPRGRDRFWAPDTQYF
>TRBJ2-7|.|TRBV10-3
CAISEMGGVEQYF
>TRBJ1-1|.|TRBV7-2
CASSPWGVPNTEAFF
>TRBJ2-5|.|TRBV24-1
CATSDGDFGRPQYF
>TRBJ2-2|.|TRBV24-1
CATSPSEVGAGTGELFF
>TRBJ2-7|.|TRBV7-6
CASSFPGQGPYEQYF
>TRBJ2-5|.|TRBV9
CASSGGGPDETQYF
>TRBJ2-6|.|TRBV5-4
CASNQGTAGANVLTF
>TRBJ1-6|once|TRBV6-2/TRBV6-3
CASSYSTYRSYNSPLHF
>TRBJ2-2|.|TRBV6-5
CASRPLAGLRELFF
>TRBJ2-5|.|TRBV5-1
CASSPQGILQETQYF
>TRBJ2-5|.|TRBV3-1/TRBV3-2
CASSQDLQGATQYF
>TRBJ2-2|.|TRBV4-2
CASSTSGGASTGELFF
>TRBJ1-5|.|TRBV9
CASSVVVRSNQPQHF
>TRBJ2-2|.|TRBV5-4
CASSLGTLTGTNTGELFF
>TRBJ1-2|.|TRBV4-2
CASSPGTGEGYTF
>TRBJ2-1|.|TRBV5-4
CAPTLAGAYNEQFF
>TRBJ1-1|.|TRBV3-1/TRBV3-2
CASSQGGVNTEAFF
>TRBJ2-1|.|TRBV5-1
CASSTLAGHNEQFF
>TRBJ2-7|.|TRBV11-2
CASSLADRHFLDEQYF
>TRBJ2-1|.|TRBV11-3
CASSSSGGSSYNEQFF
>TRBJ1-3|.|TRBV4-3
CASSQEVVGPGNTIYF
>TRBJ2-7|.|TRBV11-2
CASSLTGDPADF
>TRBJ2-7|.|TRBV29-1
CSVETANEQYF
>TRBJ1-3|.|TRBV19
CASSIPGTGNTIYF
>TRBJ2-5|.|TRBV6-5
CASSYRGGVSAETQYF
>TRBJ2-3|few|TRBV10-3
CAISESPSGVWKYF
>TRBJ2-6|.|TRBV13
CASSSGSSGANVLTF
>TRBJ2-7|.|TRBV9
CASSVGASGDYEQYF
>TRBJ1-5|.|TRBV3-1/TRBV3-2
CASRSIRDRNLGGSNQPQHF
>TRBJ2-7|.|TRBV11-2
CASSSTSGGLYEQYF
>TRBJ2-3|.|TRBV4-1
CASSLRNPASGGVDTQYF
>TRBJ2-5|.|TRBV10-3
CAINSGQPYQETQYF
>TRBJ2-5|.|TRBV14
CASSRGTGRQETQYF
>TRBJ2-7|.|TRBV9
CASSVAPGGTYEQYF
>TRBJ2-5|.|TRBV19
CASSIWAEQETQYF
>TRBJ2-5|.|TRBV7-9
CASGGGRGQETQYF
>TRBJ1-1|.|TRBV19
CASSIRIGQGGTEAFF
>TRBJ1-5|.|TRBV6-5
CASSPGHILRPQHF
>TRBJ1-1|.|TRBV11-1
CASSFDRYTEAFF
>TRBJ2-7|.|TRBV18
CASSPQGQTYEQYF